The present entry profiles one T cell receptor (beta chain) with its context. The antigen is not known. This sample is drawn from a study of cytomegalovirus exposure and HLA in healthy donors. PCR involved 60 Vbeta and 13 Jbeta primers. Only in-frame clones appear in the TCRdb table, and some are missing; sequencing was by immunoSEQ multiplex PCR. Here the sample spans around 120,000 clones, approximately 80% being singletons. Findings and caveats of the study: The sole available immune exposure information was CMV serostatus. With later analysis, a missense DCLRE1C variant became linked to TCR beta V- and J-gene trimming. Later analysis suggested links between common viral pathogens and several top significant clusters. Data from an earlier analysis indicated that most TCR beta V segments were productive either about 90% or about 30% of the time.

This TCR came from a boy between 2 and 15 years old in good health and CMV-seronegative. Sequencing was carried out using PBMCs.

The CDR3 nucleotides read TGTGCCAGCAGCGCAGGTCGGTCTGAAGCTTTCTTT. Translated, it gives CASSAGRSEAFF. The chain couples TRBV7-2 to TRBJ1-1; unclear D gene. Germline CDR1 reads SGHTA; CDR2 reads FQGNSA. The CDR3 is made up of 12 amino acids. Trimming removed 5 bases from V and 6 bases from J, with 10 bases in between.